Below, 20 T cell receptor beta chains from the same sample are listed, as sequenced in a study of identical twins. TCRdb re-called the 5' RACE reads with MiXCR, one entry per CDR3 protein. The sample contains 400,000 to 500,000 distinct CDR3 sequences, 14% of which appear only once. These data are also associated with another study on yellow fever vaccine responses in identical twins.

The source material was CD4+ T cells sorted from blood. The receptors were gathered from a woman aged 18-29 years in good health.

This rearrangement joins TRBV5-1 to TRBJ2-7; TRBD2 might be the D (6 bases). Per the germline V gene, CDR1 is SGHRS and CDR2 is YFSETQ. The CDR3 is 14 amino acids. With 2 bases removed from V and 2 bases from J, the gap between germline ends came to 11 bases. CDR3 residues: CASSLKTRTYEQYF. The CDR3 bases are TGCGCCAGCAGCTTAAAGACTAGGACCTACGAGCAGTACTTC.

This chain connects TRBV6-5 to TRBJ2-2, with D hard to call. CDR1 is MNHEY, CDR2 SVGAGI, per germline. This CDR3 has 13 residues. V was trimmed by 0 bases and J by 7 bases, leaving 6 bases between them. CDR3 sequence: CASSYSVRGELFF. The CDR3 DNA is TGTGCCAGCAGTTACTCAGTCCGCGGGGAGCTGTTTTTT.

V is TRBV24-1 and J is TRBJ2-1, with D tentatively TRBD1 (5 bases). The CDR3 is 16 amino acids. V lost 4 bases and J lost 0, with 12 bases in between. Per the germline V gene, CDR1 is KGHDR and CDR2 is SFDVKD. The CDR3 here is CATSEPGLSSYNEQFF. CDR3 bases: TGTGCCACCAGTGAGCCAGGGCTTAGCTCCTACAATGAGCAGTTCTTC.

The J gene is TRBJ2-3, the V gene TRBV9; the match to TRBD2 covers 7 bases. The CDR3 is 17 amino acids. Losses at the gene ends were 0 bases for V and 5 bases for J; bases not matched to a gene: 12. Germline V lookup: CDR1 SGDLS, CDR2 YYNGEE. In nucleotides, the CDR3 is TGTGCCAGCAGCGTAGCTACGGGATGGGGGGGAAAAGATACGCAGTATTTT. This gives the protein CASSVATGWGGKDTQYF.

The rearrangement links TRBV7-2 to TRBJ1-2, with D possibly TRBD1 on 6 matching bases. This CDR3 spans 15 amino acids. Per the germline V gene, CDR1 is SGHTA and CDR2 is FQGNSA. Trimming removed 4 bases at V and 6 bases at J, with 18 bases between. CDR3 sequence reads: CASSSRDKKKNGYTF. CDR3 coding DNA: TGTGCCAGCAGCTCCCGGGACAAGAAAAAGAATGGCTACACCTTC.

This clonotype was counted only a few times. The chain joins TRBV5-1 to TRBJ1-1; D ambiguous. The CDR3 spans 14 residues. Trimming cost V 2 bases and J 1 base, with 9 bases left between them. Germline V gene sequence: CDR1 SGHRS, CDR2 YFSETQ. This CDR3 reads CASSLPAQNTEAFF. In nucleotides, the CDR3 is TGCGCCAGCAGCTTACCAGCTCAGAACACTGAAGCTTTCTTT. Full variable domain (rest looked up from reference TRBV5-1 and TRBJ1-1): KAGVTQTPRYLIKTRGQQVTLSCSPISGHRSVSWYQQTPGQGLQFLFEYFSETQRNKGNFPGRFSGRQFSNSRSEMNVSTLELGDSALYLCASSLPAQNTEAFFGQGTRLTVV.

This clonotype showed up many times. V and J are TRBV7-2 and TRBJ2-1; perhaps TRBD2 as D (5 bases). Germline CDR1 reads SGHTA; CDR2 reads FQGNSA. This CDR3 has 11 amino acids. V was shortened by 5 bases and J by 10 bases, with 9 bases between the two germline ends. The CDR3 region is CASSPRGEQFF. DNA for the CDR3: TGTGCCAGCAGCCCCCGGGGAGAGCAGTTCTTC.

About this clonotype: Given a much more abundant clone one base away, this may be a read error. The DNA of the CDR3 is TGCAGCGGTGGAGGATCACAGTTCGGCTACACCTTC. Translation gives CSGGGSQFGYTF. The chain employs TRBV29-1 and TRBJ1-2, with D uncertain. The CDR3 spans 12 residues. Trimming shortened V by 7 bases and J by 8 bases, and 17 bases separated the two germline ends. Germline V gives CDR1 SQVTM, CDR2 ANQGSEA.

The chain couples TRBV25-1 to TRBJ2-1, with D possibly being TRBD1 (6 bases). Germline assignment: CDR1 MGHDK and CDR2 SYGVNS. The V gene lost 7 bases and the J gene lost 10 bases, with 11 bases spanning the gap. The CDR3 spans 11 residues. The CDR3 nucleotides are TGTGCCAGCACCACAGGGAGAGAGCAGTTCTTC. Translation: CASTTGREQFF.

CDR3 in amino acids: CSARTPSQQYF. DNA of the CDR3: TGCAGTGCTAGAACCCCCTCGCAGCAGTACTTC. The chain uses TRBV20-1 and TRBJ2-7; D is ambiguous. Between the trimmed V and J ends, which lost 2 bases and 8 bases, there was a span of 10 bases. CDR1 is DFQATT and CDR2 is SNEGSKA in the germline V gene (reference sequence). This CDR3 has 11 residues.

The CDR3 coding sequence is TGTGCCAGCAGTGAATTCGGTGGACAGAACTCCTACAATGAGCAGTTCTTC. It specifies CASSEFGGQNSYNEQFF. This chain connects TRBV25-1 to TRBJ2-1; weak D call: TRBD1 (6 bases). CDR3 size: 17 residues. Germline-derived CDR1 and CDR2 are MGHDK and SYGVNS. V was pared by 1 base and J by 0 bases, with 13 bases between.

The chain combines TRBV28 with TRBJ2-2; 12 bases align to TRBD1. The V and J ends lost 5 bases and 5 bases, in that order; junction bases with no gene match: 9. In germline, CDR1 is MDHEN, CDR2 SYDVKM. The CDR3 is 17 residues long. CDR3 region: CASSLPGTGGVTGELFF. The DNA of the CDR3 is TGTGCCAGCAGTCTCCCGGGGACAGGGGGCGTAACCGGGGAGCTGTTTTTT.

This clonotype was seen more than once but under ten times. This sequence joins TRBV12-3 or TRBV12-4 and TRBJ2-7; D is perhaps TRBD2 (6 bases). The CDR3 is 14 amino acids. V lost 5 bases and J 0 bases, leaving 11 bases between the germline ends. CDR3 amino acids: CASSDQTSSYEQYF. The CDR3 region has the DNA TGTGCCAGCAGTGATCAGACTAGCTCCTACGAGCAGTACTTC.

The V gene is TRBV20-1, the J gene TRBJ2-3; 7 positions agree with TRBD2. Germline lookup yields CDR1 DFQATT and CDR2 SNEGSKA (reference sequence). V was clipped by 1 base and J by 2 bases; unmatched bases: 6. The CDR3 is 15 residues long. The chain's CDR3 is CSARGLGGNTDTQYF. The CDR3 region has the DNA TGCAGTGCTAGAGGTCTGGGGGGGAACACAGATACGCAGTATTTT.

CDR3 sequence reads: CAISGTGSSYEQYF. CDR3 bases: TGTGCCATCAGCGGCACTGGCAGCTCCTACGAGCAGTACTTC. V usage is TRBV10-3 and J usage is TRBJ2-7; D is undetermined. The germline gives CDR1 ENHRY, CDR2 SYGVKD. This CDR3 has 14 amino acids. V was cut by 6 bases and J by 0 bases, with 12 bases left in between.

This clonotype was detected a few times. The CDR3 sequence is CSAEDLAGTNEQFF. In nucleotides, the CDR3 is TGCAGTGCTGAGGATCTAGCGGGGACCAATGAGCAGTTCTTC. V and J are TRBV20-1 and TRBJ2-1; TRBD2 aligns across 9 bases. The junction had 8 bases not matched to a gene; V was cut back by 5 bases and J by 6 bases. This CDR3 spans 14 amino acids. CDR1 is DFQATT and CDR2 is SNEGSKA in the germline V gene (reference sequence).

This clonotype was detected only a few times. The chain joins TRBV5-4 to TRBJ2-2, with D uncertain. Germline CDR1 SGHNT, CDR2 YYREEE (reference sequence). There are 15 residues in the CDR3. V was cut by 7 bases and J by 2 bases, with 15 bases left in between. The CDR3 region is CASGSMIDNTGELFF. The DNA for the CDR3 is TGTGCCAGCGGGTCAATGATAGATAACACCGGGGAGCTGTTTTTT.

The gene calls are TRBV20-1 and TRBJ1-5, with 8 bases lining up with TRBD1. V lost 3 bases to trimming and J lost 6 bases; unmatched junction nucleotides: 10. Germline V lookup: CDR1 DFQATT, CDR2 SNEGSKA (reference sequence). This CDR3 spans 15 amino acids. The CDR3 loop reads CSARKQGQASQPQHF. CDR3 in DNA: TGCAGTGCTAGGAAACAGGGACAGGCTAGTCAGCCCCAGCATTTT.

This clonotype was detected only a few times. The CDR3 here is CASSIGRTPDEQFF. The DNA of the CDR3 is TGCGCCAGCAGCATCGGGAGAACCCCCGATGAGCAGTTCTTC. This chain uses TRBV5-1 with TRBJ2-1, with a possible D match to TRBD2 (6 bases). CDR1 and CDR2 from the germline V gene are SGHRS and YFSETQ. V lost 4 bases, J lost 8 bases, and 16 bases lay in between. The CDR3 is 14 residues long.

The sample holds a few counts of this clonotype. The chain joins TRBV7-2 to TRBJ2-3; TRBD2 matches at 8 bases. The CDR3 is made up of 16 amino acids. Germline CDR1 SGHTA, CDR2 FQGNSA. Trimming cost V 6 bases and J 2 bases; bases outside gene matches: 10. CDR3 sequence reads: CASRMEPGLDTDTQYF. For the CDR3, the DNA is TGTGCCAGCAGGATGGAACCGGGACTAGACACAGATACGCAGTATTTT. The whole variable domain, remainder taken from reference TRBV7-2 and TRBJ2-3, is GAGVSQSPSNKVTEKGKDVELRCDPISGHTALYWYRQSLGQGLEFLIYFQGNSAPDKSGLPSDRFSAERTGGSVSTLTIQRTQQEDSAVYLCASRMEPGLDTDTQYFGPGTRLTVL.